One TCR beta chain is described in this entry. The same CDR3 can be traced to other DNA sequences in this sample. Authors' processing steps: How many nucleated cells were present was estimated from reference gene primer amplification. Assay: immunoSEQ multiplex PCR; the TCRdb copy retains only in-frame clones and omits some. V and J calls and clone size are those listed in that table; D and trimming were worked out from the DNA. There are approximately 120,000 clones in the sample; around nine tenths occur only once, and more than 1.5% lies in the top ten. V shed 1 base and J shed 5 bases, with 12 bases lying between them. The CDR3 consists of 14 residues. Per the germline V gene, CDR1 is LNHNV and CDR2 is YYDKDF (reference sequence). The data were taken from a study of blood T cell repertoires in COVID-19. Background on the study: COVID-19 samples from acute and convalescent phases originated in the United States, Italy and Spain. PBMCs, B-cell-depleted T cells, or T cells provided the cDNA or gDNA that made up the material.

Sequencing was carried out using peripheral blood. The rearrangement joins TRBV15 to TRBJ2-7; D perhaps matches TRBD1 (6 bases). This TCR came from a human donor in a cohort sampled during active COVID-19. CDR3 amino acids: CATSRGLGANEQYF. CDR3 in DNA: TGTGCCACCAGCAGAGGTCTGGGGGCGAACGAGCAGTACTTC.